The 21 T cell receptor beta chains reported below all come from one sample, sequenced in a study of a mutant IDH1 vaccine in newly diagnosed glioma. Their specific antigens are unknown. Time point indicated: week 23, last vaccination. Doses consisted of 300 ug of mutant IDH1 20-mer peptide each, paired with topical imiquimod. TCRdb keeps only in-frame clones here, not all; method: immunoSEQ multiplex PCR. This sample has under 70,000 clones; 84% occur once, and the top ten carry 13%. Sequences were derived from PBMCs, sampled from a glioma patient whose treatment included an IDH1 peptide vaccine. Receptor source: a man aged 18 to 29 with glioma.

The rearrangement links TRBV6-1 to TRBJ1-5, with D uncertain. Trimming removed 2 bases at V and 0 bases at J, with 11 bases between. CDR3 length: 16 residues. Per the germline V gene, CDR1 is MNHNS and CDR2 is SASEGT. The CDR3 nucleotides are TGTGCCAGCAGTGAATCAGCCCATTATAGCAATCAGCCCCAGCATTTT. Its translation: CASSESAHYSNQPQHF.

The CDR3 region is CSVESPGQPQHF. CDR3 nucleotides: TGCAGCGTTGAGAGCCCCGGTCAGCCCCAGCATTTT. This chain links TRBV29-1 with TRBJ1-5; no clear D gene. From germline, CDR1 is SQVTM and CDR2 ANQGSEA. CDR3 length: 12 amino acids. V was shortened by 3 bases and J by 6 bases, with 9 bases between the two germline ends.

The chain employs TRBV7-2 and TRBJ2-7, with TRBD1 identical over 9 bases. The CDR3 sequence is 16 residues long. The V gene's germline CDR1 is SGHTA and CDR2 FQGNSA. V shed 0 bases, J shed 4 bases, and the junction held 7 bases outside the gene matches. CDR3 coding DNA: TGTGCCAGCAGCTTAGCGCGAGGACAGGGGAGGTACGAGCAGTACTTC. Its protein product is CASSLARGQGRYEQYF.

The rearrangement links TRBV28 to TRBJ1-2; D uncertain. This CDR3 region has 13 residues. Trimming left V 3 bases short and J 7 bases short, with 12 bases between. Germline V gene lookup returns CDR1 MDHEN and CDR2 SYDVKM. For the CDR3, the DNA is TGTGCCAGCAGTTTGGGTGGGTCGGGTGGCTACACCTTC. Its protein product is CASSLGGSGGYTF.

V and J are TRBV5-6 and TRBJ2-5, with D uncertain. The assigned J gene may be wrong: the sequence end matches TRBJ2-7 better. The CDR3 contains 13 residues. The germline gives CDR1 SGHDT, CDR2 YYEEEE. The CDR3 DNA sequence: TGTGCCAGCAGCCCCCGGCCTATCCACGAGCAGTACTTC. It encodes CASSPRPIHEQYF.

The gene calls are TRBV4-3 and TRBJ1-2; TRBD1 might be the D (5 bases). CDR1 LGHNA and CDR2 YSLEER come from the germline V gene. V lost 3 bases and J 5 bases, leaving 13 bases between the germline ends. This CDR3 contains 14 residues. CDR3 amino acids: CASSQEKGTYGYTF. CDR3 nucleotides: TGCGCCAGCAGCCAGGAGAAAGGGACTTATGGCTACACCTTC.

The V gene is TRBV2, the J gene TRBJ1-2; 9 positions match TRBD1. The CDR3 is 13 amino acids. CDR1 and CDR2 (germline): SNHLY, FYNNEI. CDR3 nucleotide sequence: TGTGCAGACAGGGGGTACGTCGCAGATGGCTACACCTTC. It yields the protein CADRGYVADGYTF.

This chain connects TRBV29-1 to TRBJ1-2; D is undetermined. Germline CDR1 is SQVTM and CDR2 is ANQGSEA. The CDR3 is 12 residues long. Trimming removed 7 bases from V and 2 bases from J, with 11 bases in between. This CDR3 is CSALNLNYGYTF. Here the CDR3 DNA reads TGCAGCGCATTAAACTTAAACTATGGCTACACCTTC.

This chain joins TRBV5-4 and TRBJ1-1; TRBD1 might be the D (6 bases). Germline V gives CDR1 SGHNT, CDR2 YYREEE (reference sequence). The V end was cut by 5 bases, the J end by 1 base, with 15 bases between. This CDR3 is built from 15 residues. CDR3 nucleotides: TGTGCCAGCAGGGTACTCAGGGGAGAGAACACTGAAGCTTTCTTT. Residues: CASRVLRGENTEAFF.

The chain links TRBV19 to TRBJ1-5; the D is unclear. V was trimmed by 5 bases and J by 1 base, leaving 6 bases between them. The germline V gene has CDR1 LNHDA and CDR2 SQIVND (reference sequence). CDR3 length: 13 residues. The CDR3 loop reads CASSLVSNQPQHF. CDR3 sequence (DNA): TGTGCCAGTAGTTTAGTGAGCAATCAGCCCCAGCATTTT.

This chain joins TRBV6-1 and TRBJ1-2; tentative D call: TRBD1 (5 bases). There are 15 residues in the CDR3. V was pared by 7 bases and J by 4 bases, with 19 bases between. CDR1 MNHNS and CDR2 SASEGT come from the germline V gene. The CDR3 region is CASTGGTVVVYGYTF. Written as DNA, the CDR3 is TGTGCCAGCACGGGGGGAACGGTAGTAGTCTATGGCTACACCTTC.

The chain employs TRBV23-1 and TRBJ1-5; D gene unclear. TRBV23-1 is an ORF, with its function uncertain. This CDR3 comprises 15 residues. V was shortened by 7 bases and J by 0 bases, with 13 bases between the two germline ends. In nucleotides, the CDR3 is TGCGCCAGCACCTCGGGGAGCCTTAGCAATCAGCCCCAGCATTTT. It specifies CASTSGSLSNQPQHF.

This chain joins TRBV30 and TRBJ2-1, with 12 positions matching TRBD2. With 3 bases clipped from V and 10 bases from J, the junction kept 7 bases outside the gene matches. Germline loops: CDR1 GTSNPN, CDR2 SVGIG (reference sequence). The CDR3 is 14 residues long. For the CDR3, the DNA is TGTGCCTGGAGGGGACTAGCGGGCCGCCGAGAGCAGTTCTTC. Translation gives CAWRGLAGRREQFF.

This clone was seen a single time. The gene calls are TRBV28 and TRBJ1-1; TRBD1 matches at 8 bases. Germline V gene data show CDR1 as MDHEN and CDR2 as SYDVKM. The CDR3 is 14 residues long. V shed 9 bases, J shed 0 bases, and the junction held 6 bases outside the gene matches. The CDR3 loop reads CASIWTGMNTEAFF. The CDR3 region has the DNA TGTGCCAGTATCTGGACAGGGATGAACACTGAAGCTTTCTTT. The full variable domain, rest sourced from reference TRBV28 and TRBJ1-1, is DVKVTQSSRYLVKRTGEKVFLECVQDMDHENMFWYRQDPGLGLRLIYFSYDVKMKEKGDIPEGYSVSREKKERFSLILESASTNQTSMYLCASIWTGMNTEAFFGQGTRLTVV.

The chain is built from TRBV5-6 and TRBJ2-2; D unresolved. The CDR3 runs to 15 residues. Between the trimmed V and J ends, which lost 2 bases and 3 bases, there was a span of 11 bases. The V gene's germline CDR1 is SGHDT and CDR2 YYEEEE. The CDR3 sequence: CASSFESGHTGELFF. CDR3 DNA: TGTGCCAGCAGCTTTGAATCCGGGCACACCGGGGAGCTGTTTTTT.

The chain carries TRBV5-1 and TRBJ1-2; 9 bases are a match to TRBD1. This CDR3 comprises 15 residues. Germline V gene data show CDR1 as SGHRS and CDR2 as YFSETQ. Trimming took 0 bases from V and 5 from J; bases not matched to a gene: 5. The CDR3 region has the DNA TGCGCCAGCAGCTTGGTTGGCGACAGGGGGTATGGCTACACCTTC. Translation gives CASSLVGDRGYGYTF.

The chain recombines TRBV7-2 with TRBJ2-3; 14 nucleotides line up with TRBD2. From germline, CDR1 is SGHTA and CDR2 FQGNSA. Trimming at V came to 5 bases and at J to 8 bases, leaving 6 bases not matched to a gene. The CDR3 is 15 residues long. The CDR3: CASSRTSGGRGTQYF. In nucleotides, the CDR3 is TGTGCCAGCAGCCGGACTAGCGGGGGGCGGGGTACGCAGTATTTT.

This clone has only one observation. This chain links TRBV10-3 with TRBJ1-2, with 7 bases fitting TRBD1. CDR1 and CDR2 (germline): ENHRY, SYGVKD. After removal of 8 bases from V and 0 bases from J, the junction contained 9 bases not matched to a gene. The CDR3 consists of 15 residues. CDR3 loop: CAIGGQVLANYGYTF. The CDR3 coding sequence is TGTGCCATCGGCGGACAGGTGTTAGCTAACTATGGCTACACCTTC.

The V gene is TRBV5-1, the J gene TRBJ1-4, with D uncertain. Per germline, CDR1 SGHRS and CDR2 YFSETQ. The CDR3 has 14 residues. Trimming shortened V by 4 bases and J by 8 bases, and 15 bases separated the two germline ends. The CDR3, as DNA: TGCGCCAGCAGCGTGGTCGCCCAAGGGGAAAAACTGTTTTTT. Translation gives CASSVVAQGEKLFF.

This clone appeared many times. A junction end diverges from the germline sequence, so it may reflect a read error. Other nucleotide sequences from this sample produce the same CDR3. The rearrangement links TRBV29-1 to TRBJ1-2, with D unclear. Germline CDR1 SQVTM, CDR2 ANQGSEA. The CDR3 is made up of 10 amino acids. CDR3 region: CSVEGYGYTF. The CDR3 DNA reads as TGCAGCGTAGAAGGGTATGGCTACACCTTC.

The table lists this clone with a count of one. The V and J genes are TRBV7-2 and TRBJ2-1, with 7 bases aligning to TRBD2. The CDR3 is 13 residues long. J gave up 7 bases and V 5 bases, and 5 bases lay outside the gene matches. CDR1 and CDR2 from the germline V gene are SGHTA and FQGNSA. The CDR3 coding sequence is TGTGCCAGCAGCCGCGGGAGAAGAAATGAGCAGTTCTTC. Protein product: CASSRGRRNEQFF. Variable domain in full (rest from reference TRBV7-2 and TRBJ2-1): GAGVSQSPSNKVTEKGKDVELRCDPISGHTALYWYRQSLGQGLEFLIYFQGNSAPDKSGLPSDRFSAERTGGSVSTLTIQRTQQEDSAVYLCASSRGRRNEQFFGPGTRLTVL.